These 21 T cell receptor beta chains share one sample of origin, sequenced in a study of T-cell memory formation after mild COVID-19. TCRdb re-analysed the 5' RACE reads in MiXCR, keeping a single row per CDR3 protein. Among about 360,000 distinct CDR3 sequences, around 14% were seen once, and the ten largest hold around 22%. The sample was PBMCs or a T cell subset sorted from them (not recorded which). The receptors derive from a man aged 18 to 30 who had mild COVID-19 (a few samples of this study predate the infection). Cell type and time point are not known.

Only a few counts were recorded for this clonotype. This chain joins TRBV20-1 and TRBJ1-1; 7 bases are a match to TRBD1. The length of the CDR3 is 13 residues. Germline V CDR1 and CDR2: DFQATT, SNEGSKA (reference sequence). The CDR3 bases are TGCAGGGTTACAGGGGCAAAGAACACTGAAGCTTTCTTT. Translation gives CRVTGAKNTEAFF.

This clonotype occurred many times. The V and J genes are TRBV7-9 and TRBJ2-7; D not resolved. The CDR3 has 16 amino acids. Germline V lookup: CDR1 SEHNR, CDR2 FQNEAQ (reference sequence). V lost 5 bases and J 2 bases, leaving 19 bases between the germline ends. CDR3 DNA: TGTGCCAGCAGCATCCAATCCTACACCCGACCCTACGAGCAGTACTTC. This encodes CASSIQSYTRPYEQYF.

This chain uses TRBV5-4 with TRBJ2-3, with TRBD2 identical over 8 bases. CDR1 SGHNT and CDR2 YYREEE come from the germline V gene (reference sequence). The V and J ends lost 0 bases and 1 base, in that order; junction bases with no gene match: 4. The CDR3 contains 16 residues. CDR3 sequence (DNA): TGTGCCAGCAGCTTGGGGCGGGGGGCCCGCACAGATACGCAGTATTTT. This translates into CASSLGRGARTDTQYF.

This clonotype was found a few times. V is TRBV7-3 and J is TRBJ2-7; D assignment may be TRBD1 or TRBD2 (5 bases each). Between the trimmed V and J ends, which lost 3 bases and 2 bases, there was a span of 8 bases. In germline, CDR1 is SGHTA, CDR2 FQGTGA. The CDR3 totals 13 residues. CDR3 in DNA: TGTGCCAGCAGCTTGGGGACGACCTACGAGCAGTACTTC. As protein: CASSLGTTYEQYF.

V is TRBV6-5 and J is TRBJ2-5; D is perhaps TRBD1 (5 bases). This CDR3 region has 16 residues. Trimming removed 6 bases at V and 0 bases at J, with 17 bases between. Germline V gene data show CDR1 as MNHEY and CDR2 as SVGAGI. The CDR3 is CASSQARAEYQETQYF. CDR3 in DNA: TGTGCCAGCAGCCAAGCCAGGGCGGAATACCAAGAGACCCAGTACTTC.

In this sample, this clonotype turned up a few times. DNA of the CDR3: TGTGCCAGCAGCGTAGGGGGATACACAGATACGCAGTATTTT. The encoded protein is CASSVGGYTDTQYF. The gene calls are TRBV9 and TRBJ2-3; D unclear. The length of the CDR3 is 14 residues. The V end was cut by 0 bases, the J end by 2 bases, with 7 bases between. CDR1 is SGDLS, CDR2 YYNGEE, per germline. The full variable domain, in which reference TRBV9 and TRBJ2-3 provide the parts outside the CDR3, is DSGVTQTPKHLITATGQRVTLRCSPRSGDLSVYWYQQSLDQGLQFLIQYYNGEERAKGNILERFSAQQFPDLHSELNLSSLELGDSALYFCASSVGGYTDTQYFGPGTRLTVL.

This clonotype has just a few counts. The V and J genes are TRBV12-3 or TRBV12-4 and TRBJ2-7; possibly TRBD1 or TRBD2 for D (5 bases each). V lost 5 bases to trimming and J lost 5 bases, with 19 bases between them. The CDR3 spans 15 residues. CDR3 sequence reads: CASSPLSVGDDEQYF. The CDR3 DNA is TGTGCCAGCAGTCCGTTGTCGGTGGGGGACGACGAGCAGTACTTC.

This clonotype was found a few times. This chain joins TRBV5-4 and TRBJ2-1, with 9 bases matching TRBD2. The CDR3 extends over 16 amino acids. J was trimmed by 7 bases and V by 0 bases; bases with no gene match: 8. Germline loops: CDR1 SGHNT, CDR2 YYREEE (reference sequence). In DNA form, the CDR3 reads TGTGCCAGCAGCTTGGGTGCTCGCGGGGGGGCAAATGAGCAGTTCTTC. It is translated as CASSLGARGGANEQFF.

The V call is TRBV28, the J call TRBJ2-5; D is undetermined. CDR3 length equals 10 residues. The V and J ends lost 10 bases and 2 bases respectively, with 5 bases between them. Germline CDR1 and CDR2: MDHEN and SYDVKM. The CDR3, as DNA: TGTGCCACCCGTCAAGAGACCCAGTACTTC. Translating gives CATRQETQYF.

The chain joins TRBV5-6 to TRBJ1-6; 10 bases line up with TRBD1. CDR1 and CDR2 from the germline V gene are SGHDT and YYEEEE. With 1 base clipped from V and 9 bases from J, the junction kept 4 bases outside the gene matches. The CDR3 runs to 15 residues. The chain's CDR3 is CASSLRQGASSPLHF. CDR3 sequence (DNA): TGTGCCAGCAGCTTGAGACAGGGGGCCAGTTCACCCCTCCACTTT. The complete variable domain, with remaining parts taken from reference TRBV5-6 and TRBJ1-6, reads DAGVTQSPTHLIKTRGQQVTLRCSPKSGHDTVSWYQQALGQGPQFIFQYYEEEERQRGNFPDRFSGHQFPNYSSELNVNALLLGDSALYLCASSLRQGASSPLHFGNGTRLTVT.

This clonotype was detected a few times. The CDR3 DNA follows: TGTGCCAGCAGCCCGCGGACGGGGCACTATGGCTACACCTTC. This gives the protein CASSPRTGHYGYTF. This chain uses TRBV7-2 with TRBJ1-2; TRBD1 is a possible D gene (5 bases). V was pared by 5 bases and J by 3 bases, with 13 bases between. The CDR3 is 14 residues long. Germline V gene data show CDR1 as SGHTA and CDR2 as FQGNSA.

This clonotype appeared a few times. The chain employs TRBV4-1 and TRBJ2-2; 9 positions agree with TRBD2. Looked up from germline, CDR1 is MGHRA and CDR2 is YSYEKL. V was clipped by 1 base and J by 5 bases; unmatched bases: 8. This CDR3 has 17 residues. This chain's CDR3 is CASSQVRGGAWTGELFF. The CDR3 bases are TGCGCCAGCAGCCAAGTCCGCGGGGGGGCATGGACCGGGGAGCTGTTTTTT.

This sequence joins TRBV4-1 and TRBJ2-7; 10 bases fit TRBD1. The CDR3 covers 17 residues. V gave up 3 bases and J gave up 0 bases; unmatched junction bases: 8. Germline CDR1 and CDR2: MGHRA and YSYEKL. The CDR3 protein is CASSQVGQGGFSYEQYF. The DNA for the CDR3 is TGCGCCAGCAGCCAGGTCGGACAGGGGGGATTCTCCTACGAGCAGTACTTC.

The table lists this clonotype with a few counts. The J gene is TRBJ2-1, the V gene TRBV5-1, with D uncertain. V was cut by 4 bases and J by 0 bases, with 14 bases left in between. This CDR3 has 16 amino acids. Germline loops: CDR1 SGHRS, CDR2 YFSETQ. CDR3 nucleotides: TGCGCCAGCAGCATGGCCGTCGGCGGCTCCTACAATGAGCAGTTCTTC. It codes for CASSMAVGGSYNEQFF.

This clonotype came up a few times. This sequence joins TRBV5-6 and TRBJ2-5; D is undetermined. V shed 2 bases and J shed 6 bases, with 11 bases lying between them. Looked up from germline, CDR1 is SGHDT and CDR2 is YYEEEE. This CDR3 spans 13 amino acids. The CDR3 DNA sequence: TGTGCCAGCAGCTTTAAGGGTCGGAAGACCCAGTACTTC. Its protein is CASSFKGRKTQYF.

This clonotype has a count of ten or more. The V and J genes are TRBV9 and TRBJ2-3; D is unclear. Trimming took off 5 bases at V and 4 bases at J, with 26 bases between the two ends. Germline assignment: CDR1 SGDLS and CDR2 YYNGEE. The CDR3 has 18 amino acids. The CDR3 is CASRVESPIHVYSDTQYF. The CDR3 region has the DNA TGTGCCAGCAGGGTTGAGAGCCCAATCCATGTTTACTCAGATACGCAGTATTTT.

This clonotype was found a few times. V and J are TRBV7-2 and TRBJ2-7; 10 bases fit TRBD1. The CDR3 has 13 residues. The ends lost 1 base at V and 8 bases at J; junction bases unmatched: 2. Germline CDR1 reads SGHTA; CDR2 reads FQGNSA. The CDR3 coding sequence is TGTGCCAGCAGCTTAGGGACAGGGGGTAAGCAGTACTTC. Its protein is CASSLGTGGKQYF. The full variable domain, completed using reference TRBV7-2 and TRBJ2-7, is GAGVSQSPSNKVTEKGKDVELRCDPISGHTALYWYRQSLGQGLEFLIYFQGNSAPDKSGLPSDRFSAERTGGSVSTLTIQRTQQEDSAVYLCASSLGTGGKQYFGPGTRLTVT.

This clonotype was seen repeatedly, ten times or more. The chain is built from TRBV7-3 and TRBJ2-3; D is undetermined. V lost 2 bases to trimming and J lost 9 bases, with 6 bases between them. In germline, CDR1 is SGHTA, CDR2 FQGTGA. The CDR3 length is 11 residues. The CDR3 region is CASSLRGTQYF. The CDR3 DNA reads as TGTGCCAGCAGCTTACGTGGGACGCAGTATTTT.

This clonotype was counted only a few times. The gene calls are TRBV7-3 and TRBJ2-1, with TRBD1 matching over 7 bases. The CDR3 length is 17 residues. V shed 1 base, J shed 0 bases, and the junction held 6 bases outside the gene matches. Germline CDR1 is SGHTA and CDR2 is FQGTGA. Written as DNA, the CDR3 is TGTGCCAGCAGCTTAATGGAGACAGGGAGCTCCTACAATGAGCAGTTCTTC. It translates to CASSLMETGSSYNEQFF.

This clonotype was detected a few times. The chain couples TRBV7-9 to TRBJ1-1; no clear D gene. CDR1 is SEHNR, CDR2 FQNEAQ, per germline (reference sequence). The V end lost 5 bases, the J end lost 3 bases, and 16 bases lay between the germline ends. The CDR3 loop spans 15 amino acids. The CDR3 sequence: CASSPPGAVYTEAFF. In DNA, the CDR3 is TGTGCCAGCAGCCCCCCCGGAGCGGTATACACTGAAGCTTTCTTT.

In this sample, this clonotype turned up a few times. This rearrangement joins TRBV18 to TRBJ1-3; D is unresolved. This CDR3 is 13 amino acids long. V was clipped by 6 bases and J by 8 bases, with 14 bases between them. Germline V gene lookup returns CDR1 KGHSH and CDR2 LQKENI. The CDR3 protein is CASSQDPGDTIYF. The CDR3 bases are TGTGCCAGCTCTCAGGACCCTGGGGACACCATATATTTT.